The 32 T cell receptor beta chains below come from one sample, sequenced in a study of cytomegalovirus exposure and HLA in healthy donors. Primers for the PCR totalled 60 Vbeta and 13 Jbeta. The assay was immunoSEQ multiplex PCR, and TCRdb's table has in-frame clones only and misses some. The table records 200,000 to 300,000 clones, roughly 82% of them present only once. The specimen was PBMCs. The source is a woman in her thirties or forties in good health and CMV-seropositive.

J is TRBJ1-3 and V is TRBV19; maybe TRBD1 (6 bases). The CDR3 sequence is 15 residues long. Between the trimmed V and J ends, which lost 7 bases and 0 bases, there was a span of 13 bases. Germline V CDR1 and CDR2: LNHDA, SQIVND (reference sequence). CDR3 bases: TGTGCCAGTATCCCGACAGGTTTCTCTGGAAACACCATATATTTT. Protein: CASIPTGFSGNTIYF.

CDR3: CASSLASQETQYF. The CDR3 region has the DNA TGTGCCAGCAGTCTAGCCAGCCAAGAGACCCAGTACTTC. The chain recombines TRBV11-2 with TRBJ2-5; D is perhaps TRBD2 (5 bases). Germline V gene sequence: CDR1 SGHAT, CDR2 FQNNGV. The CDR3 has 13 residues. V gave up 6 bases and J gave up 1 base, with 9 bases separating them.

A remark on this clone: One junction end does not reproduce the germline sequence, and a read error may be involved. The sample holds other DNA sequences that translate to the same CDR3. The gene calls are TRBV27 and TRBJ2-3; 11 bases are shared with TRBD2. The CDR3 covers 16 residues. Germline V gene data show CDR1 as MNHEY and CDR2 as SMNVEV (reference sequence). The DNA for the CDR3 is TGCGCCAGCAGTCCGATAGCGGGAGGGCCCCCAGATACGCAGTATTTT. Translation: CASSPIAGGPPDTQYF.

This rearrangement joins TRBV5-4 to TRBJ1-2; TRBD1 aligns across 7 bases. Unmatched junction bases numbered 3, after V lost 4 bases and J lost 12 bases. Germline V gene lookup returns CDR1 SGHNT and CDR2 YYREEE (reference sequence). This CDR3 is built from 10 residues. CDR3 nucleotides: TGTGCCAGCAGCACGGGGACAGACACCTTC. Encoded protein: CASSTGTDTF.

A note on this clone: The junction does not match germline at one end; this may be a read error. The rearrangement joins TRBV29-1 to TRBJ1-1; TRBD1 aligns across 7 bases. The CDR3 runs 8 residues. From germline, CDR1 is SQVTM and CDR2 ANQGSEA. The CDR3 DNA follows: TGCAGCGTAGGCGGGACAGAGTTT. Translated: CSVGGTEF.

The chain uses TRBV6-6 and TRBJ2-1, with 8 bases matching TRBD2. This CDR3 contains 15 residues. The V and J ends lost 0 bases and 6 bases, in that order; junction bases with no gene match: 4. Germline V lookup: CDR1 MNHNY, CDR2 SVGAGI (reference sequence). The CDR3 bases are TGTGCCAGCAGTTACTCCCGGGAGGGTCCCAATGAGCAGTTCTTC. Amino acids: CASSYSREGPNEQFF.

The rearrangement uses TRBV27 and TRBJ1-6; D remains ambiguous. This CDR3 is built from 18 residues. Germline V CDR1 and CDR2: MNHEY, SMNVEV (reference sequence). V was shortened by 0 bases and J by 0 bases, with 12 bases between the two germline ends. CDR3 bases: TGTGCCAGCAGTTTATCATTCTGGCGGAGCTCCTATAATTCACCCCTCCACTTT. This codes for CASSLSFWRSSYNSPLHF.

The chain uses TRBV2 and TRBJ2-6, with 9 bases aligning to TRBD2. The germline V gene has CDR1 SNHLY and CDR2 FYNNEI. This CDR3 is built from 17 residues. The junction had 7 bases not matched to a gene; V was cut back by 3 bases and J by 4 bases. CDR3 region: CASSEVQRGAGANVLTF. CDR3 bases: TGTGCCAGCAGTGAGGTCCAGCGGGGGGCGGGGGCCAACGTCCTGACTTTC.

J is TRBJ1-3 and V is TRBV7-3; TRBD1 aligns across 7 bases. Germline V gene lookup returns CDR1 SGHTA and CDR2 FQGTGA. After removal of 5 bases from V and 3 bases from J, the junction contained 7 bases not matched to a gene. The length of the CDR3 is 15 residues. In nucleotides, the CDR3 is TGTGCCAGCAGCCCAGGGGGTGGGTTTGGAAACACCATATATTTT. Encoded protein: CASSPGGGFGNTIYF. The full variable domain, rest sourced from reference TRBV7-3 and TRBJ1-3, is GAGVSQTPSNKVTEKGKYVELRCDPISGHTALYWYRQSLGQGPEFLIYFQGTGAADDSGLPNDRFFAVRPEGSVSTLKIQRTERGDSAVYLCASSPGGGFGNTIYFGEGSWLTVV.

Here the CDR3 DNA reads TGTGCCAGCAGCTTAATTCAAGCGGGCCCCTTCTACGAGCAGTACTTC. Encoded protein: CASSLIQAGPFYEQYF. The chain recombines TRBV7-9 with TRBJ2-7; D might be TRBD2 (6 bases). Trimming cost V 2 bases and J 3 bases, with 17 bases left between them. The germline gives CDR1 SEHNR, CDR2 FQNEAQ (reference sequence). The CDR3 has 16 residues.

The chain is built from TRBV10-3 and TRBJ1-4; 11 bases match TRBD1. Germline V gene lookup returns CDR1 ENHRY and CDR2 SYGVKD. The V and J ends lost 6 bases and 10 bases, in that order; junction bases with no gene match: 7. The CDR3 is 14 amino acids. This CDR3 reads CAISPGTGGGKLFF. The DNA of the CDR3 is TGTGCCATCAGCCCCGGGACAGGGGGGGGAAAACTGTTTTTT.

The count of this clone is one. The rearrangement links TRBV5-8 to TRBJ1-1; D remains unclear. CDR1 is SGHTS, CDR2 YDEGEE, per germline. CDR3 length: 11 residues. The ends were cut back, 4 bases at V and 10 bases at J, with 11 bases in the middle. CDR3 sequence reads: CASSRGLGAFF. The CDR3, as DNA: TGTGCCAGCAGCCGGGGTTTAGGAGCTTTCTTT. Full variable domain (remainder filled in from reference TRBV5-8 and TRBJ1-1): EAGVTQSPTHLIKTRGQQATLRCSPISGHTSVYWYQQALGLGLQFLLWYDEGEERNRGNFPPRFSGRQFPNYSSELNVNALELEDSALYLCASSRGLGAFFGQGTRLTVV.

The V call is TRBV7-2, the J call TRBJ2-3; D unclear. Germline-derived CDR1 and CDR2 are SGHTA and FQGNSA. Trimming pared 5 bases from V and 0 bases from J, leaving 9 bases between. This CDR3 is built from 14 residues. The CDR3 DNA reads as TGTGCCAGCAGCCCCCTCTCTAGCACAGATACGCAGTATTTT. Translated, it gives CASSPLSSTDTQYF. Based on the CDR3 plus reference TRBV7-2 and TRBJ2-3, the full variable domain is GAGVSQSPSNKVTEKGKDVELRCDPISGHTALYWYRQSLGQGLEFLIYFQGNSAPDKSGLPSDRFSAERTGGSVSTLTIQRTQQEDSAVYLCASSPLSSTDTQYFGPGTRLTVL.

This clone was found a few times. The J gene is TRBJ1-2, the V gene TRBV7-6; maybe TRBD1 (6 bases). Germline assignment: CDR1 SGHVS and CDR2 FNYEAQ. The V and J ends lost 4 bases and 7 bases respectively, with 13 bases between them. The CDR3 sequence is 13 residues long. CDR3 in amino acids: CASSSISGAGYTF. The CDR3 coding sequence is TGTGCCAGCAGCTCCATTTCAGGGGCTGGCTACACCTTC.

This chain links TRBV14 with TRBJ2-7; no clear D gene. From germline, CDR1 is SGHDN and CDR2 FVKESK. Between the trimmed V and J ends, which lost 4 bases and 2 bases, there was a span of 6 bases. This CDR3 comprises 12 residues. The CDR3 spells CASSLLAYEQYF. CDR3 in DNA: TGTGCCAGCAGCCTACTTGCCTACGAGCAGTACTTC. The full variable domain, its missing parts supplied by reference TRBV14 and TRBJ2-7, is EAGVTQFPSHSVIEKGQTVTLRCDPISGHDNLYWYRRVMGKEIKFLLHFVKESKQDESGMPNNRFLAERTGGTYSTLKVQPAELEDSGVYFCASSLLAYEQYFGPGTRLTVT.

The J gene is TRBJ1-3, the V gene TRBV7-2, with D unclear. V lost 5 bases to trimming and J lost 0 bases, with 11 bases between them. Germline assignment: CDR1 SGHTA and CDR2 FQGNSA. The CDR3 is 15 amino acids. This CDR3 is CASSPDSGSGNTIYF. The CDR3 coding sequence is TGTGCCAGCAGCCCGGACTCAGGCTCTGGAAACACCATATATTTT.

V gene TRBV7-9 combines with J gene TRBJ2-3; 10 nucleotides line up with TRBD2. The germline V gene encodes CDR1 SEHNR and CDR2 FQNEAQ (reference sequence). The CDR3 has 16 residues. V dropped 3 bases and J dropped 2; count of bases not matched to a gene: 5. The CDR3 region is CASSLGAGGDTDTQYF. The DNA for the CDR3 is TGTGCCAGCAGCTTGGGAGCGGGAGGGGACACAGATACGCAGTATTTT.

The chain joins TRBV11-1 to TRBJ2-5; possibly TRBD2 for D (5 bases). The V gene's germline CDR1 is SGHAT and CDR2 FQDESV (reference sequence). The V and J ends lost 6 bases and 3 bases respectively, with 8 bases between them. The CDR3 is made up of 12 amino acids. The CDR3 DNA follows: TGTGCCAGCAGTTTCGGGGAAGAGACCCAGTACTTC. Translation gives CASSFGEETQYF.

The rearrangement joins TRBV27 to TRBJ1-5; the D gene is possibly TRBD1 (5 bases). The CDR3 has 14 amino acids. The germline gives CDR1 MNHEY, CDR2 SMNVEV (reference sequence). V lost 6 bases, J lost 7 bases, and 16 bases lay in between. CDR3: CASRGPDIDQPQHF. As DNA, the CDR3 is TGTGCCAGCAGAGGCCCGGACATAGACCAGCCCCAGCATTTT.

This chain joins TRBV14 and TRBJ1-5, with D possibly being TRBD1 (5 bases). Trimming pared 5 bases from V and 14 bases from J, leaving 16 bases between. The CDR3 totals 12 residues. CDR1 is SGHDN and CDR2 is FVKESK in the germline V gene. CDR3 sequence reads: CASSKVRGSKHF. The CDR3 DNA sequence: TGTGCCAGCAGCAAAGTGCGGGGGTCCAAGCATTTT.

Turning to this clone: The sample has other DNA sequences that encode this CDR3 too. The gene calls are TRBV11-2 and TRBJ2-1; D gene unclear. CDR1 and CDR2 (germline): SGHAT, FQNNGV. V gave up 0 bases and J gave up 1 base, with 7 bases separating them. There are 15 residues in the CDR3. In nucleotides, the CDR3 is TGTGCCAGCAGCTTAGATCTAGGTTCCTACAATGAGCAGTTCTTC. Protein: CASSLDLGSYNEQFF.

The gene calls are TRBV30 and TRBJ2-3; 10 bases agree with TRBD2. Losses at the gene ends were 2 bases for V and 0 bases for J; bases not matched to a gene: 8. The CDR3 has 17 residues. Looked up from germline, CDR1 is GTSNPN and CDR2 is SVGIG (reference sequence). The CDR3 is CAWSRGGAGGSTDTQYF. CDR3 bases: TGTGCCTGGAGTCGGGGGGGAGCGGGAGGGAGCACAGATACGCAGTATTTT. Complete variable domain (other parts from reference TRBV30 and TRBJ2-3): SQTIHQWPATLVQPVGSPLSLECTVEGTSNPNLYWYRQAAGRGLQLLFYSVGIGQISSEVPQNLSASRPQDRQFILSSKKLLLSDSGFYLCAWSRGGAGGSTDTQYFGPGTRLTVL.

The V call is TRBV5-6, the J call TRBJ2-5, with 9 bases identical to TRBD2. Germline V CDR1 and CDR2: SGHDT, YYEEEE. Losses at the gene ends were 1 base for V and 2 bases for J; bases not matched to a gene: 9. There are 17 residues in the CDR3. CDR3 protein: CASSLFRGRARQETQYF. In DNA form, the CDR3 reads TGTGCCAGCAGCTTGTTCCGCGGGAGGGCGAGACAAGAGACCCAGTACTTC. Together with reference TRBV5-6 and TRBJ2-5, the CDR3 gives the full variable domain: DAGVTQSPTHLIKTRGQQVTLRCSPKSGHDTVSWYQQALGQGPQFIFQYYEEEERQRGNFPDRFSGHQFPNYSSELNVNALLLGDSALYLCASSLFRGRARQETQYFGPGTRLLVL.

This clone was seen more than once but under ten times. CDR3 bases: TGTGCCAGCAGCCCTATGACAGGGGTGGGCAATGAGCAGTTCTTC. It translates to CASSPMTGVGNEQFF. The rearrangement links TRBV7-3 to TRBJ2-1; 8 bases line up with TRBD1. V shed 5 bases, J shed 6 bases, and the junction held 9 bases outside the gene matches. CDR1 is SGHTA, CDR2 FQGTGA, per germline. The CDR3 runs 15 residues.

The V gene is TRBV4-2, the J gene TRBJ2-4; TRBD1 matches 9 bases. This CDR3 is built from 15 residues. The germline V gene encodes CDR1 LGHNA and CDR2 YNFKEQ. Trimming at V came to 0 bases and at J to 7 bases, leaving 4 bases not matched to a gene. The CDR3, as DNA: TGTGCCAGCAGCCAAGACTACGGACAGGGGAACATTCAGTACTTC. The encoded protein is CASSQDYGQGNIQYF.

A remark on this clone: An end of the junction differs from the germline gene, which may be a read error. The CDR3 reads CASSLSTGTDTQYF. DNA of the CDR3: TGTGCTAGCAGCTTAAGCACTGGCACAGATACGCAGTATTTT. V gene TRBV7-7 combines with J gene TRBJ2-3; D gene ambiguous. The CDR3 is 14 residues long. Germline CDR1 is SSHAT and CDR2 is FNYEAQ (reference sequence).

The gene calls are TRBV11-3 and TRBJ2-7; tentatively, D is TRBD1 (5 bases). Trimming removed 6 bases from V and 6 bases from J, with 15 bases in between. The CDR3 consists of 13 residues. Germline CDR1 is SGHNT and CDR2 is YENEEA. The CDR3 region is CASSPRASVEQYF. CDR3 coding DNA: TGTGCCAGCAGTCCCAGGGCCTCGGTCGAGCAGTACTTC.

The chain couples TRBV5-4 to TRBJ1-1, with 8 bases that match TRBD1. CDR1 is SGHNT, CDR2 YYREEE, per germline (reference sequence). The CDR3 spans 16 residues. Germline trimming cut 0 bases from V and 1 base from J; bases unmatched to any gene: 5. The CDR3 nucleotides are TGTGCCAGCAGCTTGGGGGACAGGCGGGGGAACACTGAAGCTTTCTTT. Amino acids: CASSLGDRRGNTEAFF.

The chain carries TRBV28 and TRBJ1-5, with TRBD1 identical over 8 bases. Unmatched junction bases numbered 19, after V lost 6 bases and J lost 9 bases. Germline-derived CDR1 and CDR2 are MDHEN and SYDVKM. CDR3 length: 17 residues. Here the CDR3 DNA reads TGTGCCAGCAGGGCTCGGCAGGGACAGGCATTCCGGGGGCCCCAGCATTTT. It specifies CASRARQGQAFRGPQHF. The variable domain in full, with the rest retrieved from reference TRBV28 and TRBJ1-5, is DVKVTQSSRYLVKRTGEKVFLECVQDMDHENMFWYRQDPGLGLRLIYFSYDVKMKEKGDIPEGYSVSREKKERFSLILESASTNQTSMYLCASRARQGQAFRGPQHFGDGTRLSIL.

This clone was found once. The chain joins TRBV7-8 to TRBJ2-1; D unresolved. Trimming stripped 1 base from V and 0 bases from J, with 13 bases between. There are 17 residues in the CDR3. The germline CDR1 and CDR2 sequences are SGHVS and FQNEAQ. CDR3 sequence: CASSLVMGLSSYNEQFF. CDR3 nucleotides: TGTGCCAGCAGCTTAGTTATGGGCTTGAGCTCCTACAATGAGCAGTTCTTC. The entire variable domain, with the rest obtained from reference TRBV7-8 and TRBJ2-1, is as follows: GAGVSQSPRYKVAKRGQDVALRCDPISGHVSLFWYQQALGQGPEFLTYFQNEAQLDKSGLPSDRFFAERPEGSVSTLKIQRTQQEDSAVYLCASSLVMGLSSYNEQFFGPGTRLTVL.

J is TRBJ1-2 and V is TRBV5-4, with a tentative D call TRBD1 (5 bases). V gave up 0 bases and J gave up 8 bases, with 11 bases separating them. The CDR3 is 13 amino acids. Germline V CDR1 and CDR2: SGHNT, YYREEE (reference sequence). CDR3 DNA: TGTGCCAGCAGCTTGGACAGGTTGAGGGGCTACACCTTC. Its protein product is CASSLDRLRGYTF.

The chain couples TRBV18 to TRBJ2-3, with a weak D call TRBD2 (6 bases). CDR1 and CDR2 from the germline V gene are KGHSH and LQKENI. There are 16 residues in the CDR3. V was shortened by 0 bases and J by 2 bases, with 12 bases between the two germline ends. The chain's CDR3 is CASSPPVSGFTDTQYF. CDR3 bases: TGTGCCAGCTCACCACCGGTTAGCGGCTTCACAGATACGCAGTATTTT.